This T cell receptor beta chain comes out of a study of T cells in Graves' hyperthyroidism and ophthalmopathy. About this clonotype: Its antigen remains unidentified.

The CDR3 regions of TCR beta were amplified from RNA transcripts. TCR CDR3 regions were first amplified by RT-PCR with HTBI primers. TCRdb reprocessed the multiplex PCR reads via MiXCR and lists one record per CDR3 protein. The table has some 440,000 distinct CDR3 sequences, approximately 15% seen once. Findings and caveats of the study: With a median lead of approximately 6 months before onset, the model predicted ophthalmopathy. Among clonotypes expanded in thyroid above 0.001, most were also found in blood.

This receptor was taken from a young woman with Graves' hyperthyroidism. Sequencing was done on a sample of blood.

In DNA, the CDR3 is TGTGCCAGCAGCTTCGACTCGGGGGTAGCTTTCTTT. Amino acid sequence: CASSFDSGVAFF. The V call is TRBV9, the J call TRBJ1-1; the D gene is possibly TRBD1 (5 bases). The length of the CDR3 is 12 residues. Trimming left V 4 bases short and J 10 bases short, with 14 bases between. Germline loops: CDR1 SGDLS, CDR2 YYNGEE.